This TCR beta chain was recorded in a study of shared clonotypes between healthy human individuals. Trimming stripped 4 bases from V and 7 bases from J, with 10 bases between. Germline assignment: CDR1 WSHSY and CDR2 SAAADI. This CDR3 has 13 amino acids. Study conclusions and caveats: Between a few donors, naive CD4 clonotypes were shared at a level of roughly 5.5%. Enrolling few donors narrowed the genetic and exposure-history diversity that was represented.

Note on this clone: What it recognizes is unknown.

Genomic DNA of each subset was evenly split across several immunoSEQ plates. Data came from immunoSEQ multiplex PCR; TCRdb stores just in-frame clones and leaves some out. The data contain some 2,400,000 clones, 90% to 96% of them singletons. The source of this sequence is a man aged 18 to 29 in good health. V gene TRBV10-2 combines with J gene TRBJ1-4; weak D call: TRBD1 (5 bases). The sample consisted of naive CD4+ T cells sorted from blood. The subset is: CD45RA+ positively selected. The CDR3 DNA sequence: TGCGCCAGCAGTGTTGGGGGGACTGAAAAACTGTTTTTT. It encodes CASSVGGTEKLFF.